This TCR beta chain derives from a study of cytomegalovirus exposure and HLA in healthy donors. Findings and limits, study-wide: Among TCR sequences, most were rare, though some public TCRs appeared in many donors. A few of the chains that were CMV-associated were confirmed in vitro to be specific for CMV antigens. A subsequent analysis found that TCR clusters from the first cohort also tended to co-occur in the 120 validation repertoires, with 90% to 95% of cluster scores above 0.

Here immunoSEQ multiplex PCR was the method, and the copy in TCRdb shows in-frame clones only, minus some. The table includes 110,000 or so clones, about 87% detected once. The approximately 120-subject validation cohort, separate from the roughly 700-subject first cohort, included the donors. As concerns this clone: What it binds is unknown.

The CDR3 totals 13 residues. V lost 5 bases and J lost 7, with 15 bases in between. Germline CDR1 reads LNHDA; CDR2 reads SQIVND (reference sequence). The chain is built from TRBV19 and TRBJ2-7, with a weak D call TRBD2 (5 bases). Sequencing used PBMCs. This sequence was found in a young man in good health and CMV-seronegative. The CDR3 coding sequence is TGTGCCAGTAGTTCTAGCAACTCGGGAGAGCAGTACTTC. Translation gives CASSSSNSGEQYF.